Given below is one T cell receptor beta chain in context. Assay used: immunoSEQ multiplex PCR; TCRdb lists only in-frame clones, some missing. The table records roughly 380,000 clones, more than 75% of them present only once. CDR3 length equals 17 residues. V was cut by 0 bases and J by 4 bases, with 16 bases left in between. Germline V gene lookup returns CDR1 SGHTA and CDR2 FQGTGA. This sample is part of a study of Ad26.COV2.S vaccination and SARS-CoV-2 variants. Treatment noted: around 19 received Ad26.COV2.S at low or high dose, single or two shots; about five received placebo; per-sample allocation not given. After the first vaccine or placebo injection, samples were drawn on day 63.

The receptor was isolated from a person between 18 and 65 years old who received the Ad26.COV2.S COVID-19 vaccine or a placebo. The sequences come from peripheral blood, collected in a trial of Ad26.COV2.S vaccine versus placebo. The chain carries TRBV7-3 and TRBJ2-1; D gene uncertain. CDR3 amino acids: CASSLTSSGTVYNEQFF. The CDR3 nucleotides read TGTGCCAGCAGCTTAACGTCCTCAGGCACAGTATACAATGAGCAGTTCTTC. Using reference TRBV7-3 and TRBJ2-1 for the parts outside the CDR3, the full variable domain is GAGVSQTPSNKVTEKGKYVELRCDPISGHTALYWYRQSLGQGPEFLIYFQGTGAADDSGLPNDRFFAVRPEGSVSTLKIQRTERGDSAVYLCASSLTSSGTVYNEQFFGPGTRLTVL.